The 23 T cell receptor beta chains reported below all come from one sample, sequenced in a study of T cell changes during pregnancy in multiple sclerosis. TCRdb's copy holds only in-frame clones and misses some; the assay was immunoSEQ multiplex PCR. The sample consists of 70,000 to 95,000 clones, 90% to 95% of them appearing once. Sequences were derived from peripheral blood, sampled in the first trimester of pregnancy. The receptors were sampled from a female donor with multiple sclerosis, enrolled in a pregnancy study.

This clone was observed a few times. This sequence joins TRBV11-2 and TRBJ2-7; TRBD1 matches 8 bases. The J segment lost 4 bases and the V segment lost 6 bases, leaving 8 bases of the junction unmatched. The CDR3 sequence is 14 residues long. Per the germline V gene, CDR1 is SGHAT and CDR2 is FQNNGV. The CDR3 DNA is TGTGCCAGCAGGCCCGGGACAGGCTTTTACGAGCAGTACTTC. Protein product: CASRPGTGFYEQYF.

The chain joins TRBV19 to TRBJ1-5, with D unclear. The length of the CDR3 is 16 residues. Per the germline V gene, CDR1 is LNHDA and CDR2 is SQIVND (reference sequence). V lost 4 bases and J lost 1, with 14 bases in between. This CDR3 reads CASSKSRISSNQPQHF. The DNA for the CDR3 is TGTGCCAGTAGTAAGAGCAGGATTTCCAGCAATCAGCCCCAGCATTTT.

The gene calls are TRBV2 and TRBJ1-4; D not resolved. Germline V CDR1 and CDR2: SNHLY, FYNNEI. With 4 bases removed from V and 0 bases from J, the gap between germline ends came to 12 bases. This CDR3 contains 16 residues. The CDR3 DNA follows: TGTGCCAGCAGTGGAGGGAAGCAAGCAACTAATGAAAAACTGTTTTTT. Protein product: CASSGGKQATNEKLFF. The entire variable domain, with the rest obtained from reference TRBV2 and TRBJ1-4, is as follows: EPEVTQTPSHQVTQMGQEVILRCVPISNHLYFYWYRQILGQKVEFLVSFYNNEISEKSEIFDDQFSVERPDGSNFTLKIRSTKLEDSAMYFCASSGGKQATNEKLFFGSGTQLSVL.

This clone is medium-sized by share. This chain connects TRBV6-6 to TRBJ1-6; weak D call: TRBD1 (5 bases). Germline loops: CDR1 MNHNY, CDR2 SVGAGI (reference sequence). The length of the CDR3 is 14 residues. V gave up 7 bases and J gave up 7 bases, with 14 bases separating them. CDR3 DNA: TGTGCCAGCACCCCCCCAGGGAACAATTCACCCCTCCACTTT. Protein: CASTPPGNNSPLHF.

In its sample, this clone was seen once. V gene TRBV6-1 combines with J gene TRBJ2-7, with D maybe TRBD2 (6 bases). This CDR3 has 16 amino acids. Germline V gene data show CDR1 as MNHNS and CDR2 as SASEGT. Trimming left V 0 bases short and J 0 bases short, with 12 bases between. The CDR3 reads CASSEALGGFSYEQYF. The CDR3 coding sequence is TGTGCCAGCAGTGAAGCGCTGGGGGGTTTCTCCTACGAGCAGTACTTC.

This clone was seen a handful of times. The chain uses TRBV5-1 and TRBJ1-1; no reliable D call. Germline-derived CDR1 and CDR2 are SGHRS and YFSETQ. There are 12 residues in the CDR3. Trimming took off 3 bases at V and 5 bases at J, with 8 bases between the two ends. The CDR3 protein is CASSSGNTEAFF. CDR3 nucleotide sequence: TGCGCCAGCAGCTCAGGTAATACTGAAGCTTTCTTT.

This clone has a single count. This chain links TRBV27 with TRBJ2-3, with 7 bases aligning to TRBD2. The CDR3 totals 15 residues. V was pared by 4 bases and J by 0 bases, with 4 bases of the junction left unmatched. Germline CDR1 is MNHEY and CDR2 is SMNVEV (reference sequence). This chain's CDR3 is CASSSRLASTDTQYF. The CDR3 nucleotides read TGTGCCAGCAGTTCCCGACTAGCTAGCACAGATACGCAGTATTTT.

The genes are TRBV7-9 and TRBJ2-7; the match to TRBD2 covers 7 bases. The V gene's germline CDR1 is SEHNR and CDR2 FQNEAQ (reference sequence). The CDR3 loop spans 14 amino acids. Trimming removed 5 bases from V and 0 bases from J; junction bases left unmatched: 4. This CDR3 is CASSTRTSSYEQYF. The CDR3 bases are TGTGCCAGCAGCACGCGGACTAGCTCCTACGAGCAGTACTTC.

The chain recombines TRBV7-2 with TRBJ2-3, with D possibly matching TRBD1 (5 bases). V was trimmed by 1 base and J by 7 bases, leaving 15 bases between them. In germline, CDR1 is SGHTA, CDR2 FQGNSA. This CDR3 contains 15 residues. In nucleotides, the CDR3 is TGTGCCAGCAGCTTAGGGGCTGGACAAACTTATACGCAGTATTTT. Protein product: CASSLGAGQTYTQYF. The full variable domain, with the rest looked up from reference TRBV7-2 and TRBJ2-3, is GAGVSQSPSNKVTEKGKDVELRCDPISGHTALYWYRQSLGQGLEFLIYFQGNSAPDKSGLPSDRFSAERTGGSVSTLTIQRTQQEDSAVYLCASSLGAGQTYTQYFGPGTRLTVL.

J is TRBJ1-1 and V is TRBV9; D remains unclear. CDR3 length equals 12 residues. V was shortened by 1 base and J by 6 bases, with 7 bases between the two germline ends. Germline V gives CDR1 SGDLS, CDR2 YYNGEE. CDR3 nucleotide sequence: TGTGCCAGCAGCGTAACTGGGCCTGAAGCTTTCTTT. Its translation is CASSVTGPEAFF.

The DNA of the CDR3 is TGTGCCAGCAGCGCAAAAGGGACTAGCACAGATACGCAGTATTTT. Translation gives CASSAKGTSTDTQYF. The genes are TRBV5-4 and TRBJ2-3; a possible D gene is TRBD2 (6 bases). CDR3 length: 15 amino acids. Per the germline V gene, CDR1 is SGHNT and CDR2 is YYREEE (reference sequence). Trimming pared 4 bases from V and 0 bases from J, leaving 12 bases between.

The CDR3, as DNA: TGTGCCAGCAGTCGGACAGGGGTTCAGCCCCAGCATTTT. This codes for CASSRTGVQPQHF. The chain is built from TRBV6-5 and TRBJ1-5; 9 bases are a match to TRBD1. Germline values: CDR1 MNHEY, CDR2 SVGAGI. The CDR3 spans 13 residues. V dropped 5 bases and J dropped 6; count of bases not matched to a gene: 2.

This clone was observed a single time. The chain uses TRBV10-1 and TRBJ1-1; D is unclear. Trimming pared 0 bases from V and 6 bases from J, leaving 11 bases between. Germline CDR1 is WNHNN and CDR2 is SYGVQD (reference sequence). The CDR3 loop spans 14 amino acids. CDR3 region: CASSESAEAAEAFF. In DNA form, the CDR3 reads TGCGCCAGCAGTGAGTCGGCGGAGGCCGCTGAAGCTTTCTTT.

The table lists this clone with a count of one. The chain joins TRBV27 to TRBJ2-1; TRBD2 agrees at 9 bases. CDR1 and CDR2 from the germline V gene are MNHEY and SMNVEV (reference sequence). The CDR3 has 13 residues. Trimming took 6 bases from V and 7 from J; bases not matched to a gene: 4. CDR3 sequence reads: CASRLAGLNEQFF. The CDR3 DNA reads TGTGCCAGCAGGCTAGCGGGGTTGAATGAGCAGTTCTTC.

V and J are TRBV5-6 and TRBJ2-7, with a tentative D call TRBD2 (7 bases). V was cut by 4 bases and J by 3 bases, with 11 bases left in between. CDR3 length equals 13 residues. CDR1 is SGHDT, CDR2 YYEEEE, per germline. The CDR3 coding sequence is TGTGCCAGCAGCCGGGGGGCTGGCTACGAGCAGTACTTC. The encoded protein is CASSRGAGYEQYF. Based on the CDR3 plus reference TRBV5-6 and TRBJ2-7, the full variable domain is DAGVTQSPTHLIKTRGQQVTLRCSPKSGHDTVSWYQQALGQGPQFIFQYYEEEERQRGNFPDRFSGHQFPNYSSELNVNALLLGDSALYLCASSRGAGYEQYFGPGTRLTVT.

The chain couples TRBV6-6 to TRBJ2-6; D ambiguous. CDR1 is MNHNY and CDR2 is SVGAGI in the germline V gene (reference sequence). Trimming took 0 bases from V and 1 from J, leaving 7 bases between them. The CDR3 spans 16 residues. In DNA form, the CDR3 reads TGTGCCAGCAGTTACTCGATCGCGTCTGGGGCCAACGTCCTGACTTTC. As protein: CASSYSIASGANVLTF.

This chain connects TRBV7-8 to TRBJ1-2; D is perhaps TRBD1 (5 bases). The germline gives CDR1 SGHVS, CDR2 FQNEAQ. This CDR3 contains 14 residues. With 5 bases removed from V and 4 bases from J, the gap between germline ends came to 14 bases. CDR3 bases: TGTGCCAGCAGCCCAGACGACAGCCCCTATGGCTACACCTTC. This encodes CASSPDDSPYGYTF.

The chain combines TRBV6-6 with TRBJ1-4, with D perhaps matching TRBD1 (6 bases). Trimming left V 6 bases short and J 4 bases short, with 12 bases between. The CDR3 is 14 amino acids. Germline V gene lookup returns CDR1 MNHNY and CDR2 SVGAGI (reference sequence). This chain's CDR3 is CASSPTGNNEKLFF. CDR3 nucleotide sequence: TGTGCCAGCAGCCCCACAGGGAATAATGAAAAACTGTTTTTT.

This clone was picked up one time. V and J are TRBV11-2 and TRBJ2-3; D not certain. The V end lost 3 bases, the J end lost 0 bases, and 4 bases lay between the germline ends. In germline, CDR1 is SGHAT, CDR2 FQNNGV. The CDR3 has 13 residues. For the CDR3, the DNA is TGTGCCAGCAGCTTGACTAGCACAGATACGCAGTATTTT. Translating it yields CASSLTSTDTQYF.

The rearrangement uses TRBV19 and TRBJ2-3, with a weak D call TRBD1 (5 bases). CDR1 LNHDA and CDR2 SQIVND come from the germline V gene (reference sequence). The CDR3 has 15 amino acids. V gave up 4 bases and J gave up 10 bases, with 21 bases separating them. The CDR3 loop is CASSKPDSLGPSQYF. The CDR3 DNA reads TGTGCCAGTAGTAAGCCTGACAGCTTAGGTCCCTCGCAGTATTTT.

The chain employs TRBV7-8 and TRBJ1-3; D gene unclear. The CDR3 consists of 13 residues. V lost 1 base, J lost 6 bases, and 7 bases lay in between. Germline-derived CDR1 and CDR2 are SGHVS and FQNEAQ. Here the CDR3 reads CASSLGQKNTIYF. For the CDR3, the DNA is TGTGCCAGCAGCTTAGGGCAGAAAAACACCATATATTTT. Together with reference TRBV7-8 and TRBJ1-3, the CDR3 gives the full variable domain: GAGVSQSPRYKVAKRGQDVALRCDPISGHVSLFWYQQALGQGPEFLTYFQNEAQLDKSGLPSDRFFAERPEGSVSTLKIQRTQQEDSAVYLCASSLGQKNTIYFGEGSWLTVV.

This sequence joins TRBV5-1 and TRBJ1-1; no firm D call. Per germline, CDR1 SGHRS and CDR2 YFSETQ. The CDR3 has 14 residues. V lost 4 bases and J lost 1, with 11 bases in between. CDR3 DNA: TGCGCCAGCAGCGCCCCGTCAGGGAACACTGAAGCTTTCTTT. Its translation: CASSAPSGNTEAFF.

The chain carries TRBV19 and TRBJ2-7; D is unresolved. The CDR3 loop spans 12 amino acids. Looked up from germline, CDR1 is LNHDA and CDR2 is SQIVND (reference sequence). Trimming cost V 7 bases and J 6 bases, with 13 bases left between them. CDR3 sequence (DNA): TGTGCCAGTAATCTCACTACCAGCGAGCAGTACTTC. This encodes CASNLTTSEQYF.